The rows below give T cell receptor beta chains drawn from one sample of a study of cytomegalovirus exposure and HLA in healthy donors. Sequencing was performed with immunoSEQ multiplex PCR; in TCRdb, only in-frame clones are kept and a portion is missing. Of about 160,000 clones in the sample, roughly 85% were seen once. The sequenced sample consisted of PBMCs. Receptors originate from a woman between 45 and 65 years old in good health and CMV-seropositive. CDR3s include the opening cysteine and the closing phenylalanine or tryptophan. Clone size is stated in some rows and not others, as once, few, many or a class when expanded.

J gene | V gene | clone size | CDR3 protein
TRBJ2-7 | TRBV6-1 | - | CASSEAVAGGYAEQYF
TRBJ2-3 | TRBV19 | - | CASSHRRTSTDTQYF
TRBJ1-3 | TRBV7-3 | - | CASSLQGQGGNTIYF
TRBJ1-2 | TRBV5-4 | - | CASSLEPGGTYGYTF
TRBJ1-6 | TRBV10-3 | - | CAISRQIGSPLHF
TRBJ2-3 | TRBV4-1 | - | CASSLQTGEGRKTQYF
TRBJ1-3 | TRBV4-1 | - | CAGGEGPGNTIYF
TRBJ1-4 | TRBV30 | - | CAWTRTGQGTNEKLFF
TRBJ2-6 | TRBV2 | - | CASIREPGANVLTF
TRBJ2-3 | TRBV4-2 | few | CASSLMGDRVSDTQYF
TRBJ2-7 | TRBV7-8 | - | CASSLAPGSYEQYF
TRBJ1-1 | TRBV7-3 | - | CASSLGMNTEAFF
TRBJ2-7 | TRBV5-1 | - | CASSSGTGEGYEQYF
TRBJ2-7 | TRBV7-8 | - | CASSFSYEQYF
TRBJ1-1 | TRBV10-1 | once | CASSELQEGEAFF
TRBJ1-1 | TRBV7-2 | - | CASSLDSVGEAFF
TRBJ2-1 | TRBV2 | - | CASSLAASSYNEQFF
TRBJ2-5 | TRBV10-3 | - | CAITDRGGRETQYF
TRBJ1-1 | TRBV27 | - | CASSRFRTDEAFF
TRBJ2-3 | TRBV7-2 | - | CASSSPGLAGNTDTQYF
TRBJ1-2 | TRBV19 | - | CASSIASGANYGYTF
TRBJ2-3 | TRBV9 | once | CASSVDEWREAQYF
TRBJ1-3 | TRBV6-5 | - | CASSWGQGRGNTIYF
TRBJ2-1 | TRBV2 | few | CGAEHQRDVNEQFF
TRBJ1-1 | TRBV4-3 | - | CASSQGGTVNTEAFF
TRBJ2-3 | TRBV4-1 | - | CASSQGHSTDTQYF
TRBJ1-4 | TRBV6-5 | once | CASSWDREEKLFF
TRBJ1-3 | TRBV2 | few | CASSSGGNTIYF
TRBJ1-2 | TRBV7-9 | - | CASSYGQGGGYTF
TRBJ2-3 | TRBV9 | - | CASSVVGGTSGTQYF
TRBJ2-7 | TRBV6-5 | - | CASSYSYRGSEQYF
TRBJ1-6 | TRBV5-1 | - | CASSSGFNSPLHF
TRBJ2-1 | TRBV6-6 | - | CASSRQGIASDNEQFF
TRBJ2-7 | TRBV2 | - | CASSVDRVEQYF
TRBJ2-2 | TRBV2 | - | CAMRVMLAGGPGTGELFF
TRBJ1-5 | TRBV6-1 | - | CASSAHRGGDQPQHF
TRBJ1-2 | TRBV9 | - | CASSVVGAGYTF
TRBJ1-2 | TRBV6-1 | - | CASTETGGYTF
TRBJ2-1 | TRBV29-1 | - | CSATEPRPLGGEQFF
TRBJ1-2 | TRBV5-8 | - | CASSLASGQTSGYTF
TRBJ1-1 | TRBV11-2 | few | CASSFGQGSTEAFF
TRBJ2-2 | TRBV5-1 | once | CASSLGFGTGELFF
TRBJ1-2 | TRBV4-3 | - | CASSQLFGELYGYTF
TRBJ2-7 | TRBV5-1 | - | CASSLEGGAIIEQYF
TRBJ1-5 | TRBV30 | - | CAWSDRGRPGQPQHF
TRBJ1-4 | TRBV27 | - | CASLGGGSEKLFF
TRBJ1-3 | TRBV5-1 | few | CASSGGNTIYF
TRBJ1-2 | TRBV7-6 | - | CASSGEGGYGYTF
TRBJ2-5 | TRBV19 | - | CASSPGVQETQYF
TRBJ2-4 | TRBV6-1 | - | CASSGNILAGARQSIQYF
TRBJ2-1 | TRBV2 | few | CASSAQRPSYNEQFF
TRBJ2-2 | TRBV5-1 | few | CASSLEGLAGGKNTGELFF
TRBJ1-5 | TRBV28 | - | CASSLGGTGFNQPQHF
TRBJ2-7 | TRBV2 | - | CASSERPTYEQYF
TRBJ1-5 | TRBV19 | - | CASRGQASNQPQHF
TRBJ2-1 | TRBV18 | - | CASSPSHDEYNEQFF